The sequence of this T cell receptor beta chain was determined in a study of cytomegalovirus exposure and HLA in healthy donors. Study-wide results and caveats: Later findings reportedly placed an Asian-associated ancestry cluster below the 666-donor mean for N-insertions.

Amplification used 60 Vbeta primers and 13 Jbeta primers. The data were produced by immunoSEQ multiplex PCR, yet TCRdb's version contains in-frame clones alone and is incomplete. This sample's table reports about 88,000 clones. Points on this clone: What it recognizes is unknown.

This CDR3 is 14 amino acids long. Germline V CDR1 and CDR2: MGHRA, YSYEKL. Trimming stripped 3 bases from V and 4 bases from J, with 12 bases between. The rearrangement uses TRBV4-1 and TRBJ1-1, with a tentative D call TRBD1 (6 bases). The TCR was taken from a girl aged 5-17 years in good health and CMV-seropositive. Specimen: PBMCs. CDR3 amino acids: CASSHHKGGTEAFF. CDR3 bases: TGCGCCAGCAGCCATCATAAAGGGGGCACTGAAGCTTTCTTT.